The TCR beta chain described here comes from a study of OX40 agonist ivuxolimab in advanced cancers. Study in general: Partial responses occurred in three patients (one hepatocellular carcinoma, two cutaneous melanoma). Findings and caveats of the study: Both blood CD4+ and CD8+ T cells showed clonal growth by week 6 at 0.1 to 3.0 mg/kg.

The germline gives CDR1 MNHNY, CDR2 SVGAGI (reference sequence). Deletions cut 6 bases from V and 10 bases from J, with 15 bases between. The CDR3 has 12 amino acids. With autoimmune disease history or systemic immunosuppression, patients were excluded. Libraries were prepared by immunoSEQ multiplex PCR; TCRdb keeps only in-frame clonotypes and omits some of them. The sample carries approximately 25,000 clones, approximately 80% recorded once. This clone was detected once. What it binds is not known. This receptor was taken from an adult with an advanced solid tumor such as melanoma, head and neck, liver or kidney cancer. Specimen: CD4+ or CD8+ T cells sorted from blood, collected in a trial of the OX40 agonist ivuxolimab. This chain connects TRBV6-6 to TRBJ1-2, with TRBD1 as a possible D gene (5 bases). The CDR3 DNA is TGTGCCAGCAGCTGGGACGGAAGCGACTACACCTTC. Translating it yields CASSWDGSDYTF.